The 19 T cell receptor beta chains presented below share a single source sample, sequenced in a study of identifying expanded T cells in peripheral blood (dated by TCRdb to about 2019). The library was produced with the immunoSEQ multiplex PCR assay. In TCRdb, the immuneACCESS table is reduced to in-frame sequences with V and J assigned. These tables do not hold every clone; where another copy was compared, an unresolved V gene accounts for under half, and the others remain unexplained. The sample profile shows some 81,000 clones; roughly 81% of them were found once. Approximately 18% of the sample is held by the ten biggest clonotypes. Sequencing used blood. These receptors all stem from a person between 18 and 75 years old in good health.

CDR3 sequence (DNA): TGTGCCAGTAGTATAGACCCCGGACACCCAGGGACCTTC. This gives the protein CASSIDPGHPGTF. J is TRBJ1-2 and V is TRBV19, with D perhaps matching TRBD1 (5 bases). V shed 0 bases and J shed 14 bases, with 16 bases lying between them. This CDR3 has 13 residues. The V gene's germline CDR1 is LNHDA and CDR2 SQIVND (reference sequence).

This clone was detected only a few times. The CDR3, as DNA: TGTGCCAGCAGCCAAGAGGACAGGGGGCAATACAATGAGCAGTTCTTC. Residues: CASSQEDRGQYNEQFF. The chain carries TRBV4-2 and TRBJ2-1; the match to TRBD1 covers 11 bases. Per the germline V gene, CDR1 is LGHNA and CDR2 is YNFKEQ. V shed 0 bases, J shed 4 bases, and the junction held 2 bases outside the gene matches. This CDR3 is 16 amino acids long.

This chain joins TRBV10-3 and TRBJ2-7; possible D gene TRBD2, 6 bases. The V and J ends lost 5 bases and 6 bases respectively, with 20 bases between them. Germline V gene lookup returns CDR1 ENHRY and CDR2 SYGVKD. This CDR3 has 15 residues. CDR3 amino acids: CAISLDYLVGGEQYF. The CDR3 DNA follows: TGTGCCATCAGTCTTGACTACCTAGTCGGGGGCGAGCAGTACTTC.

This chain connects TRBV14 to TRBJ2-2; D is possibly TRBD2 (6 bases). Per germline, CDR1 SGHDN and CDR2 FVKESK. CDR3 length equals 14 residues. V lost 1 base and J lost 3, with 6 bases in between. The CDR3 here is CASSQGDYTGELFF. DNA of the CDR3: TGTGCCAGCAGCCAAGGGGACTACACCGGGGAGCTGTTTTTT.

The CDR3 sequence: CASRLRDSRYEQYF. In DNA form, the CDR3 reads TGTGCCAGCAGACTCCGGGACTCCCGGTACGAGCAGTACTTC. V and J are TRBV28 and TRBJ2-7; tentative D call: TRBD2 (6 bases). The length of the CDR3 is 14 residues. V was clipped by 6 bases and J by 4 bases, with 16 bases between them. CDR1 and CDR2 from the germline V gene are MDHEN and SYDVKM.

The DNA for the CDR3 is TGTGCCAGTAGTATCCCCAGGGGCGAAGACTATGGCTACACCTTC. This gives the protein CASSIPRGEDYGYTF. This chain joins TRBV19 and TRBJ1-2; perhaps TRBD1 as D (6 bases). Per the germline V gene, CDR1 is LNHDA and CDR2 is SQIVND (reference sequence). The V end was cut by 3 bases, the J end by 3 bases, with 14 bases between. The CDR3 has 15 amino acids.

V gene TRBV4-2 combines with J gene TRBJ1-1; D ambiguous. Germline V gives CDR1 LGHNA, CDR2 YNFKEQ. Deletions cut 0 bases from V and 4 bases from J, with 15 bases between. The CDR3 loop spans 16 amino acids. The CDR3 sequence: CASSQDWFGEGTEAFF. In DNA, the CDR3 is TGTGCCAGCAGCCAAGATTGGTTCGGAGAGGGCACTGAAGCTTTCTTT.

This clone was seen only once. The chain recombines TRBV11-2 with TRBJ2-1; possible D gene TRBD2, 6 bases. CDR1 is SGHAT and CDR2 is FQNNGV in the germline V gene. V was trimmed by 1 base and J by 2 bases, leaving 9 bases between them. There are 15 residues in the CDR3. CDR3 loop: CASSLVGTPYNEQFF. CDR3 nucleotides: TGTGCCAGCAGCTTAGTGGGGACTCCCTACAATGAGCAGTTCTTC.

The CDR3 loop is CASSLVTSPTGELFF. The CDR3 bases are TGTGCCAGCAGCTTGGTGACCTCTCCCACCGGGGAGCTGTTTTTT. The rearrangement links TRBV5-6 to TRBJ2-2; D call uncertain. V lost 0 bases, J lost 4 bases, and 10 bases lay in between. Germline V gives CDR1 SGHDT, CDR2 YYEEEE. The CDR3 runs 15 residues.

This clone has more than one count but fewer than ten. J is TRBJ1-2 and V is TRBV28, with D perhaps TRBD1 (6 bases). The germline CDR1 and CDR2 sequences are MDHEN and SYDVKM. Trimming shortened V by 10 bases and J by 4 bases, and 13 bases separated the two germline ends. The length of the CDR3 is 12 residues. The CDR3 is CATPQGTYGYTF. The CDR3 DNA follows: TGTGCCACCCCACAGGGAACCTATGGCTACACCTTC.

This chain links TRBV29-1 with TRBJ2-5; 9 nucleotides agree with TRBD1. The CDR3 has 13 amino acids. The trim removed 6 bases at V and 5 bases at J, leaving 7 bases unmatched. Germline V lookup: CDR1 SQVTM, CDR2 ANQGSEA. CDR3: CSVETGGAETQYF. For the CDR3, the DNA is TGCAGCGTAGAAACAGGGGGCGCGGAGACCCAGTACTTC.

The V gene is TRBV29-1, the J gene TRBJ2-3, with no clear D. V dropped 5 bases and J dropped 10 bases, with 16 bases sitting between them. The CDR3 loop spans 12 amino acids. From germline, CDR1 is SQVTM and CDR2 ANQGSEA. This chain's CDR3 is CSVIRPGFAQYF. In DNA, the CDR3 is TGCAGCGTTATCCGACCCGGATTCGCGCAGTATTTT.

The V and J genes are TRBV28 and TRBJ2-7, with D possibly matching TRBD1 (6 bases). V dropped 7 bases and J dropped 3 bases, with 19 bases sitting between them. CDR3 length: 15 amino acids. From germline, CDR1 is MDHEN and CDR2 SYDVKM. CDR3 residues: CASTTGSLGGYEQYF. Here the CDR3 DNA reads TGTGCCAGCACCACCGGCAGCCTAGGGGGCTACGAGCAGTACTTC.

V is TRBV28 and J is TRBJ2-7; D possibly uses TRBD1 or TRBD2 (5 bases each). Germline V CDR1 and CDR2: MDHEN, SYDVKM. The CDR3 runs 13 residues. The V end lost 5 bases, the J end lost 3 bases, and 11 bases lay between the germline ends. The CDR3 DNA sequence: TGTGCCAGCAGTCCCGGGACCAACTACGAGCAGTACTTC. Translation: CASSPGTNYEQYF. Full variable domain (missing parts from reference TRBV28 and TRBJ2-7): DVKVTQSSRYLVKRTGEKVFLECVQDMDHENMFWYRQDPGLGLRLIYFSYDVKMKEKGDIPEGYSVSREKKERFSLILESASTNQTSMYLCASSPGTNYEQYFGPGTRLTVT.

The rearrangement joins TRBV6-1 to TRBJ1-4; D gene ambiguous. This CDR3 is 15 amino acids long. CDR1 and CDR2 (germline): MNHNS, SASEGT. V lost 8 bases and J lost 2, with 15 bases in between. This CDR3 reads CASHGIVNTNEKLFF. Here the CDR3 DNA reads TGTGCCAGCCACGGAATCGTCAACACTAATGAAAAACTGTTTTTT.

The chain uses TRBV4-2 and TRBJ1-4, with a possible D match to TRBD1 (5 bases). Germline lookup yields CDR1 LGHNA and CDR2 YNFKEQ. The CDR3 spans 15 residues. Trimming removed 2 bases at V and 0 bases at J, with 7 bases between. The CDR3 DNA sequence: TGTGCCAGCAGCCAACCAGGGACAACTAATGAAAAACTGTTTTTT. It encodes CASSQPGTTNEKLFF.

V and J are TRBV7-9 and TRBJ2-2; 11 nucleotides agree with TRBD2. J gave up 1 base and V 6 bases, and 1 base lay outside the gene matches. CDR1 and CDR2 from the germline V gene are SEHNR and FQNEAQ (reference sequence). The CDR3 covers 15 residues. The CDR3 nucleotides read TGTGCCAGCAGAGGGACTAGCGGGAACACCGGGGAGCTGTTTTTT. Encoded protein: CASRGTSGNTGELFF.

The chain recombines TRBV5-4 with TRBJ2-7, with 7 bases identical to TRBD1. CDR1 is SGHNT, CDR2 YYREEE, per germline (reference sequence). CDR3 length: 16 residues. J was trimmed by 3 bases and V by 3 bases; bases with no gene match: 12. The CDR3, as DNA: TGTGCCAGCAGCTGGTGGACAGGTGGGGCATTCTACGAGCAGTACTTC. Its translation is CASSWWTGGAFYEQYF.

The gene calls are TRBV6-6 and TRBJ2-7, with TRBD2 as a possible D gene (6 bases). Trimming stripped 4 bases from V and 3 bases from J, with 10 bases between. This CDR3 spans 13 amino acids. Germline assignment: CDR1 MNHNY and CDR2 SVGAGI (reference sequence). The CDR3 coding sequence is TGTGCCAGCAGTTTAGCGGTACTCTACGAGCAGTACTTC. Amino acids: CASSLAVLYEQYF.